In its sample, the clone carrying this TCR beta chain was seen a few times. The antigen remains undetermined. The CDR3 is made up of 18 amino acids. CDR1 is GTSNPN and CDR2 is SVGIG in the germline V gene (reference sequence). V shed 3 bases and J shed 0 bases, with 18 bases lying between them. On the immunoSEQ platform, TCR beta CDR3s were sequenced at survey depth. Here immunoSEQ multiplex PCR was the method, and the copy in TCRdb shows in-frame clones only, minus some. The sample lists a few thousand clones, about 72% occurring once. The sample comes from a study of CD8 T cell repertoires and HIV-1 epitope variants. Across the whole study: T cells were stimulated with Twenty-five Gag and Nef peptides separately. Tested: three Gag epitope families, Nef HW9 and YT9.

The sample consisted of cultured CD8+ T cells derived from PBMCs. This receptor was identified in a male donor with HIV. J is TRBJ1-6 and V is TRBV30; tentatively, D is TRBD1 (6 bases). CDR3 DNA: TGTGCCTGGAGCCGGGGGGCGCAGGGAAGCTCCTATAATTCACCCCTCCACTTT. The encoded protein is CAWSRGAQGSSYNSPLHF.